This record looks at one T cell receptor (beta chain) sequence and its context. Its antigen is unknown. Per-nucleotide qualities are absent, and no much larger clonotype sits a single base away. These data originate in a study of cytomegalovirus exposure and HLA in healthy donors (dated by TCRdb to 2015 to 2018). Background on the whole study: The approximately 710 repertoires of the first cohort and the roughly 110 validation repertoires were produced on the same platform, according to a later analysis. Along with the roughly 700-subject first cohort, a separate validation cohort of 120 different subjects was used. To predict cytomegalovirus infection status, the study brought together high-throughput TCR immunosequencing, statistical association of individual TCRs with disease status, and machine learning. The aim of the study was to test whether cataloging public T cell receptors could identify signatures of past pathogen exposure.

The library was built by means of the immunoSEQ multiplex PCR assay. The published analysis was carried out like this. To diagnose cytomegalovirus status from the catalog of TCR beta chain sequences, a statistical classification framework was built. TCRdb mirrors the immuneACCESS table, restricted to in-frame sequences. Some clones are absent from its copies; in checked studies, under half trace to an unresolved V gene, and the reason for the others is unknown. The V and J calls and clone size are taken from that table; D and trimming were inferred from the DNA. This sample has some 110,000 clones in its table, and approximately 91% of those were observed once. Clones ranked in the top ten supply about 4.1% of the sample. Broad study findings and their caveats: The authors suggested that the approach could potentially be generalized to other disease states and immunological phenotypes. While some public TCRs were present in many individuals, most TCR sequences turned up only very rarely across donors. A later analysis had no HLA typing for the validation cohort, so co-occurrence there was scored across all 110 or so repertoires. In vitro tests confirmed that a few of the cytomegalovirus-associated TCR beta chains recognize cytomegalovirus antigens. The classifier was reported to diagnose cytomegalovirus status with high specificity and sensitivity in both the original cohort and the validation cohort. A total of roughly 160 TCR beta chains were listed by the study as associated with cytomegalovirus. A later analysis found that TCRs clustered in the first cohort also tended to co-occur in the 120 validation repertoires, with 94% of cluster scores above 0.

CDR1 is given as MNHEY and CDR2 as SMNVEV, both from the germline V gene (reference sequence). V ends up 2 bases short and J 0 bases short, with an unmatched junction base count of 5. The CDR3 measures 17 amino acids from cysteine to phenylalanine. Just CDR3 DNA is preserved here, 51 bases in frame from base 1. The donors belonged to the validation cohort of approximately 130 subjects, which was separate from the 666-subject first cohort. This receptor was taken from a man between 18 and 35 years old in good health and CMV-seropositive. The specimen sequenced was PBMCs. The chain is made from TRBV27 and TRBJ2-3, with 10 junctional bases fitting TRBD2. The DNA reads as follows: TGTGCCAGCAGTTTAGCACTAGCGGGGAGCAGCACAGATACGCAGTATTTT. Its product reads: CASSLALAGSSTDTQYF.